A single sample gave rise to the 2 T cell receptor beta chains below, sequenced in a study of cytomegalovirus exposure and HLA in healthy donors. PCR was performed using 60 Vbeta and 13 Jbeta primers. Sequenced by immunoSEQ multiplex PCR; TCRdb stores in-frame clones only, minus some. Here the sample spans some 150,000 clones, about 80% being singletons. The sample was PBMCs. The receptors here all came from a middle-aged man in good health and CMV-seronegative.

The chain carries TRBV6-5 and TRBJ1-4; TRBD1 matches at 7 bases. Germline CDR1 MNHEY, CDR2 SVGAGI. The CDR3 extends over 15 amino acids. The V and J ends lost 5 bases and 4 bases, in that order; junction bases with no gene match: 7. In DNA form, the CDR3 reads TGTGCCAGCAGTACCGAAGGGACAGTTAATGAAAAACTGTTTTTT. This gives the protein CASSTEGTVNEKLFF.

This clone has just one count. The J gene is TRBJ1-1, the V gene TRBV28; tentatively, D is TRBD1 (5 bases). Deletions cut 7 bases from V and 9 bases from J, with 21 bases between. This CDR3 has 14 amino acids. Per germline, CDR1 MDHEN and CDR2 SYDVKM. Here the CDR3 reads CASTRSTPGTQAFF. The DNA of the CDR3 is TGTGCCAGCACCAGGTCCACACCCGGGACTCAAGCTTTCTTT.